This T cell receptor (beta chain) was identified during a study of blood T cell repertoires in COVID-19. The overall study: The United States, Italy and Spain were the sources of the acute and convalescent COVID-19 samples. The analysed material was cDNA or gDNA that came from T cells, B-cell-depleted T cells, or PBMCs.

Original processing methods: Reference gene primer amplification in the assay estimated nucleated cell counts. Profiling relied on immunoSEQ multiplex PCR, and the TCRdb table lists in-frame clones only, not all of them. Clonal size and the V and J genes are those of that table, whereas D and trimming came from the DNA. The sample has 200,000 to 250,000 clones; around three quarters are singletons. The CDR3 is made up of 15 amino acids. Germline CDR1 is LGHDT and CDR2 is YNNKEL (reference sequence). Trimming pared 1 base from V and 4 bases from J, leaving 10 bases between. The sample comprised peripheral blood. The V call is TRBV3-1 (or the pseudogene TRBV3-2), the J call TRBJ2-2, with D perhaps TRBD2 (5 bases). The clonotype comes from a woman in her 70s with acute or convalescent COVID-19. CDR3 region: CASSQGGSSTGELFF. The DNA of the CDR3 is TGTGCCAGCAGCCAAGGAGGGAGTAGCACCGGGGAGCTGTTTTTT.